These 25 T cell receptor beta chains came from one sample sequenced in a study of graft-versus-host responses after intestinal transplantation. These TCRs' antigens remain unknown. Repertoires were generated with immunoSEQ multiplex PCR, while TCRdb's copy carries only in-frame clones and drops some. The data contain 50,000 to 75,000 clones, roughly 90% of them singletons. Here the sequenced sample was unstimulated CD8+ T cells sorted from spleen or lymph node cells, taken before transplant. The receptor set was obtained from a human donor who was the organ donor for an intestinal transplant.

The chain has TRBV13 and TRBJ2-3; 9 nucleotides agree with TRBD2. J lost 4 bases, V lost 0 bases, and 2 bases had no gene match. CDR3 length equals 15 residues. Germline CDR1 reads PRHDT; CDR2 reads FYEKMQ (reference sequence). CDR3 DNA sequence: TGTGCCAGCAGCTTAGGTCTAGCGGGACCAGATACGCAGTATTTT. It yields the protein CASSLGLAGPDTQYF.

There are a few counts of this clone. V usage is TRBV5-1 and J usage is TRBJ2-7; D gene uncertain. Germline CDR1 and CDR2: SGHRS and YFSETQ. The CDR3 has 14 residues. The V end lost 4 bases, the J end lost 6 bases, and 17 bases lay between the germline ends. In DNA, the CDR3 is TGCGCCAGCAGCGCCTCCCCCGAGTTTGCCGAGCAGTACTTC. Its translation: CASSASPEFAEQYF.

This rearrangement joins TRBV30 to TRBJ2-1; tentative D call: TRBD1 (6 bases). The V end was cut by 7 bases, the J end by 6 bases, with 13 bases between. The length of the CDR3 is 12 residues. Per germline, CDR1 GTSNPN and CDR2 SVGIG (reference sequence). The CDR3 reads CALNRVPNEQFF. The CDR3 DNA sequence: TGTGCCTTAAACAGGGTCCCCAATGAGCAGTTCTTC.

The V and J genes are TRBV6-5 and TRBJ1-2; D not certain. Per germline, CDR1 MNHEY and CDR2 SVGAGI. V gave up 7 bases and J gave up 8 bases, with 11 bases separating them. The CDR3 spans 11 residues. CDR3: CASTEGGGYTF. CDR3 DNA: TGTGCCAGCACGGAGGGAGGAGGCTACACCTTC.

The chain has TRBV27 and TRBJ2-1; the match to TRBD2 covers 7 bases. From germline, CDR1 is MNHEY and CDR2 SMNVEV (reference sequence). The J segment lost 6 bases and the V segment lost 5 bases, leaving 7 bases of the junction unmatched. The CDR3 spans 14 residues. The CDR3 sequence is CASSPDRGVNEQFF. The CDR3 DNA sequence: TGTGCCAGCAGTCCTGACCGGGGGGTCAATGAGCAGTTCTTC.

This clone has just a few counts. The chain employs TRBV6-6 and TRBJ2-7; 7 nucleotides line up with TRBD2. The V gene end was trimmed by 5 bases and the J gene end by 4 bases; junction bases not matched to a gene: 8. The CDR3 extends over 14 amino acids. Germline assignment: CDR1 MNHNY and CDR2 SVGAGI (reference sequence). The CDR3 reads CASSPLAVGYEQYF. The CDR3 DNA is TGTGCCAGCAGTCCTCTAGCGGTAGGTTACGAGCAGTACTTC.

This clone was seen a handful of times. The V and J genes are TRBV19 and TRBJ1-2; TRBD1 is a possible D gene (5 bases). Germline V gene data show CDR1 as LNHDA and CDR2 as SQIVND (reference sequence). V gave up 4 bases and J gave up 10 bases, with 10 bases separating them. CDR3 length equals 11 residues. CDR3: CASSTGHTYTF. Here the CDR3 DNA reads TGTGCCAGTAGTACCGGACATACCTACACCTTC.

V usage is TRBV27 and J usage is TRBJ1-2; D remains ambiguous. V was clipped by 6 bases and J by 10 bases, with 24 bases between them. Germline CDR1 MNHEY, CDR2 SMNVEV (reference sequence). The CDR3 covers 15 residues. CDR3 bases: TGTGCCAGCAGCCCCCTTCAGGCGCTGTCGGTCCTCTACACCTTC. This sequence encodes CASSPLQALSVLYTF.

This chain links TRBV28 with TRBJ2-5; 7 bases align to TRBD1. With V trimmed by 6 bases and J by 5 bases, 6 bases remained unmatched. The CDR3 contains 13 residues. Germline V gene sequence: CDR1 MDHEN, CDR2 SYDVKM. The CDR3 DNA sequence: TGTGCCAGCAGACCGACAGGGCCCGAGACCCAGTACTTC. This gives the protein CASRPTGPETQYF.

V and J are TRBV19 and TRBJ2-7; tentative D call: TRBD1 (6 bases). The V and J ends lost 3 bases and 1 base respectively, with 10 bases between them. CDR1 and CDR2 (germline): LNHDA, SQIVND (reference sequence). This CDR3 region has 14 residues. The CDR3 is CASSMWGLSYEQYF. The CDR3 coding sequence is TGTGCCAGTAGTATGTGGGGGCTGTCCTACGAGCAGTACTTC.

This clone was observed once. The rearrangement links TRBV6-4 to TRBJ2-7; the match to TRBD1 covers 7 bases. From germline, CDR1 is MRHNA and CDR2 SNTAGT. After removal of 0 bases from V and 0 bases from J, the junction contained 8 bases not matched to a gene. The CDR3 is 17 amino acids. CDR3 sequence: CASSDSRGTESSYEQYF. The CDR3 coding sequence is TGTGCCAGCAGTGACTCGAGGGGGACAGAAAGCTCCTACGAGCAGTACTTC.

The chain joins TRBV9 to TRBJ2-1; TRBD2 matches 9 bases. CDR1 SGDLS and CDR2 YYNGEE come from the germline V gene. The V segment lost 3 bases and the J segment 8 bases; nucleotides outside the gene matches: 12. CDR3 length equals 16 residues. The CDR3 region is CASSEAGGSFSDEQFF. The DNA of the CDR3 is TGTGCCAGCAGCGAAGCGGGGGGCTCCTTCAGCGATGAGCAGTTCTTC. Supplemented by reference TRBV9 and TRBJ2-1, the full variable domain reads DSGVTQTPKHLITATGQRVTLRCSPRSGDLSVYWYQQSLDQGLQFLIQYYNGEERAKGNILERFSAQQFPDLHSELNLSSLELGDSALYFCASSEAGGSFSDEQFFGPGTRLTVL.

This chain connects TRBV5-6 to TRBJ1-2, with D uncertain. Trimming took 0 bases from V and 8 from J, leaving 11 bases between them. Germline assignment: CDR1 SGHDT and CDR2 YYEEEE. The CDR3 length is 13 residues. CDR3 sequence: CASSLVRGSGYTF. CDR3 nucleotides: TGTGCCAGCAGCTTGGTTCGGGGTAGCGGCTACACCTTC. Complete variable domain (other parts from reference TRBV5-6 and TRBJ1-2): DAGVTQSPTHLIKTRGQQVTLRCSPKSGHDTVSWYQQALGQGPQFIFQYYEEEERQRGNFPDRFSGHQFPNYSSELNVNALLLGDSALYLCASSLVRGSGYTFGSGTRLTVV.

The chain recombines TRBV14 with TRBJ2-1; no firm D call. The CDR3 is made up of 14 amino acids. In germline, CDR1 is SGHDN, CDR2 FVKESK. Trimming cost V 4 bases and J 8 bases, with 15 bases left between them. This CDR3 is CASSPYLEIHEQFF. The CDR3 bases are TGTGCCAGCAGCCCTTATCTAGAGATCCATGAGCAGTTCTTC.

V usage is TRBV6-5 and J usage is TRBJ1-5, with no clear D. CDR1 MNHEY and CDR2 SVGAGI come from the germline V gene. The CDR3 has 14 residues. Trimming removed 6 bases from V and 4 bases from J, with 13 bases in between. The CDR3 reads CASSHRAGNQPQHF. The CDR3 DNA sequence: TGTGCCAGCAGCCACCGCGCGGGTAATCAGCCCCAGCATTTT.

Concerning this clone: Other DNA sequences in the sample encode the same CDR3. The gene calls are TRBV28 and TRBJ2-7; a possible D gene is TRBD1 (6 bases). CDR3 length: 13 residues. V was clipped by 5 bases and J by 3 bases, with 11 bases between them. Germline V gene lookup returns CDR1 MDHEN and CDR2 SYDVKM. The CDR3, as DNA: TGTGCCAGCAGTCTCGGACAGCACTACGAGCAGTACTTC. This encodes CASSLGQHYEQYF.

This chain connects TRBV6-5 to TRBJ2-3; D unresolved. Germline-derived CDR1 and CDR2 are MNHEY and SVGAGI. The ends were cut back, 8 bases at V and 2 bases at J, with 14 bases in the middle. This CDR3 comprises 14 residues. CDR3 DNA sequence: TGTGCCAGCGGTCAGCTTAGCCCCACAGATACGCAGTATTTT. Its translation is CASGQLSPTDTQYF.

The chain combines TRBV7-9 with TRBJ2-7; D might be TRBD2 (5 bases). Trimming cost V 2 bases and J 3 bases, with 11 bases left between them. The CDR3 has 14 amino acids. Germline CDR1 and CDR2: SEHNR and FQNEAQ (reference sequence). This chain's CDR3 is CASSLLDRDYEQYF. The CDR3 DNA reads as TGTGCCAGCAGCTTATTGGATCGGGACTACGAGCAGTACTTC.

The rearrangement joins TRBV4-3 to TRBJ1-3; TRBD1 might be the D (5 bases). The CDR3 spans 19 residues. Trimming left V 1 base short and J 3 bases short, with 22 bases between. Germline V lookup: CDR1 LGHNA, CDR2 YSLEER. The CDR3 loop reads CASSQADNEVGVDGNTIYF. The CDR3 DNA reads TGCGCCAGCAGCCAAGCGGATAATGAAGTAGGGGTCGATGGAAACACCATATATTTT.

The chain carries TRBV15 and TRBJ2-7; 7 nucleotides align to TRBD1. The germline CDR1 and CDR2 sequences are LNHNV and YYDKDF (reference sequence). The trim removed 0 bases at V and 3 bases at J, leaving 5 bases unmatched. The CDR3 covers 15 residues. The CDR3 protein is CATSRDRTGSYEQYF. The CDR3 nucleotides read TGTGCCACCAGCAGAGATCGGACAGGCAGCTACGAGCAGTACTTC.

This sequence joins TRBV19 and TRBJ1-5, with D unclear. This CDR3 is 14 amino acids long. V lost 1 base, J lost 3 bases, and 7 bases lay in between. Germline assignment: CDR1 LNHDA and CDR2 SQIVND (reference sequence). CDR3 region: CASSIGAVNQPQHF. CDR3 in DNA: TGTGCCAGTAGTATAGGGGCAGTCAATCAGCCCCAGCATTTT.

The rearrangement uses TRBV5-6 and TRBJ1-5; D not resolved. Trimming pared 3 bases from V and 4 bases from J, leaving 11 bases between. This CDR3 spans 14 amino acids. Germline CDR1 reads SGHDT; CDR2 reads YYEEEE. The CDR3 protein is CASSSGYPNQPQHF. Written as DNA, the CDR3 is TGTGCCAGCAGCTCGGGGTACCCTAATCAGCCCCAGCATTTT.

To note about this clone: Other DNA sequences within the sample encode an identical CDR3. The chain uses TRBV28 and TRBJ1-2; no firm D call. There are 16 residues in the CDR3. The ends were cut back, 5 bases at V and 4 bases at J, with 20 bases in the middle. CDR1 is MDHEN, CDR2 SYDVKM, per germline. For the CDR3, the DNA is TGTGCCAGCAGTCCCACGGGGATCCTAGTGTCCTATGGCTACACCTTC. Amino acid sequence: CASSPTGILVSYGYTF.

The chain is built from TRBV28 and TRBJ2-7, with 9 bases lining up with TRBD1. This CDR3 has 16 residues. Germline V gene sequence: CDR1 MDHEN, CDR2 SYDVKM. Unmatched junction bases numbered 12, after V lost 4 bases and J lost 5 bases. The CDR3 protein is CASSSYLMDRGHEQYF. The CDR3 bases are TGTGCCAGCAGTTCCTACCTAATGGACAGGGGCCACGAGCAGTACTTC.

The chain employs TRBV19 and TRBJ2-1; D is undetermined. The germline gives CDR1 LNHDA, CDR2 SQIVND (reference sequence). The CDR3 is 13 residues long. Trimming shortened V by 3 bases and J by 5 bases, and 8 bases separated the two germline ends. DNA for the CDR3: TGTGCCAGTAGTATTCGCCTAGACAATGAGCAGTTCTTC. This sequence encodes CASSIRLDNEQFF.